This T cell receptor (beta chain) came from a study of blood T cell repertoires in COVID-19. Study overall: Collection of acute and convalescent COVID-19 samples took place in the United States, Italy and Spain. PBMCs, B-cell-depleted T cells, or T cells were the source of the cDNA or gDNA that made up the material.

V lost 2 bases to trimming and J lost 5 bases, with 12 bases between them. This CDR3 has 14 amino acids. The germline V gene encodes CDR1 MGHRA and CDR2 YSYEKL. As originally analysed: How many nucleated cells were present was estimated from reference gene primer amplification. Produced via immunoSEQ multiplex PCR; TCRdb's table is partial and in-frame only. V and J calls and clone size are copied from that table; D and trimming were computed from the DNA. The table has approximately 78,000 clones, 88% seen once; the top ten hold around 29%. The clonotype comes from a man between 45 and 60 years old with acute or convalescent COVID-19. Sequencing was carried out using peripheral blood. The rearrangement uses TRBV4-1 and TRBJ2-5; D is perhaps TRBD1 (5 bases). The CDR3 region is CASSQPDRGETQYF. CDR3 sequence (DNA): TGCGCCAGCAGCCAACCCGACAGAGGTGAGACCCAGTACTTC.